This T cell receptor beta chain appears in the sequencing data of a study of blood T cell repertoires in COVID-19. The wider study: COVID-19 samples collected from the United States, Italy and Spain covered acute and convalescent phases. PBMCs, B-cell-depleted T cells, or T cells were the source of the cDNA or gDNA that made up the material.

This CDR3 region has 13 residues. This clone was recorded a few times. As originally analysed: By means of reference gene primer amplification, nucleated cell counts were estimated. Some clones are missing from TCRdb's copy, which holds only in-frame ones; the method was immunoSEQ multiplex PCR. Clone size and V and J calls were adopted from that table, with D and trimming inferred from the DNA. The sample includes 200,000 to 250,000 clones, 75% to 90% of them seen just once. V usage is TRBV1 and J usage is TRBJ2-5; TRBD2, the D gene given by the table, was not confirmed from the DNA. TRBV1 is a pseudogene segment. The source is a woman aged 65 to 85 with active or convalescent COVID-19. Sequencing used peripheral blood. The CDR3 region is CTSRAGGFETQYF. In DNA, the CDR3 is TGCACCAGCAGGGCGGGGGGATTCGAGACCCAGTACTTC.